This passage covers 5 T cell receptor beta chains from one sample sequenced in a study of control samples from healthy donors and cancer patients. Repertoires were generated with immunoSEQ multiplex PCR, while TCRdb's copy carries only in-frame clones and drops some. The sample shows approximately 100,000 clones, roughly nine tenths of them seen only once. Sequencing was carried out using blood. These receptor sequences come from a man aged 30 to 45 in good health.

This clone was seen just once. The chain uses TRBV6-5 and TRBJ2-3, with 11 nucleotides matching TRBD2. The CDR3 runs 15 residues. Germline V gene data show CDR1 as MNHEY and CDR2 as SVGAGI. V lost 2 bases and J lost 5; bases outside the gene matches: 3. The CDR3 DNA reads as TGTGCCAGCAGTTACGGGACTAGCGGTAGAGATACGCAGTATTTT. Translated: CASSYGTSGRDTQYF.

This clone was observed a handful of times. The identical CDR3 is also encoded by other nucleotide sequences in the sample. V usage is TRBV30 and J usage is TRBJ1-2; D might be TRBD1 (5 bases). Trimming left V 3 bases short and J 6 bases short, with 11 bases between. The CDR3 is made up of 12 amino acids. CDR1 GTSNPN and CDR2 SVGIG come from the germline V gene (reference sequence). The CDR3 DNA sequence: TGTGCCTGGAGCCCCCAGGGAGATGGCTACACCTTC. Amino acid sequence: CAWSPQGDGYTF. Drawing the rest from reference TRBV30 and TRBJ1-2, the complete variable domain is SQTIHQWPATLVQPVGSPLSLECTVEGTSNPNLYWYRQAAGRGLQLLFYSVGIGQISSEVPQNLSASRPQDRQFILSSKKLLLSDSGFYLCAWSPQGDGYTFGSGTRLTVV.

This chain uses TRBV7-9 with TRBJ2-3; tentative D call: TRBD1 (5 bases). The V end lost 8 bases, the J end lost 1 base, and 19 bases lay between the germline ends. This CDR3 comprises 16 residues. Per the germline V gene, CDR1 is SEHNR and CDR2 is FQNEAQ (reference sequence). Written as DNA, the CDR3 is TGTGCCAGCCAGCTTCGCGACAGTTCTCGCACAGATACGCAGTATTTT. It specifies CASQLRDSSRTDTQYF.

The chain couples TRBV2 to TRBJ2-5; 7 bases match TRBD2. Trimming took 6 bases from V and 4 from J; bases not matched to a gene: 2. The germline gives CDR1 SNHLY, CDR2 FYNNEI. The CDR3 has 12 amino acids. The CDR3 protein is CASRIAGETQYF. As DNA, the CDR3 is TGTGCCAGCAGGATAGCGGGAGAGACCCAGTACTTC.

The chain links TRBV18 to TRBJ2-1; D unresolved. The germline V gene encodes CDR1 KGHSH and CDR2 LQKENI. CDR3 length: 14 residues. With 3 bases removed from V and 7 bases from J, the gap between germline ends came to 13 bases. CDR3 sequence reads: CASSPPTRQNEQFF. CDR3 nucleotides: TGTGCCAGCTCACCCCCGACGCGCCAAAATGAGCAGTTCTTC.